The T cell receptor (beta chain) described here comes from a study of T cells in Graves' hyperthyroidism and ophthalmopathy. Researchers amplified the TCR beta CDR3 regions from RNA transcripts. First-round RT-PCR of the TCR CDR3 relied on the HTBI primer set. TCRdb reprocessed the multiplex PCR reads via MiXCR and lists one record per CDR3 protein. Counted here are 500,000 to 600,000 distinct CDR3 sequences, about half occurring once; the ten biggest clones make up around 20%. Worth noting for this clonotype: Its antigen is unknown.

Points from the study as a whole: A model built on 13 V-J features separated ophthalmopathy from stable hyperthyroidism. Most thyroid clonotypes with frequency above 0.001 were detected in blood.

The CDR3 loop spans 14 amino acids. V shed 5 bases and J 3 bases; nucleotides not matched to a gene: 4. Germline lookup yields CDR1 SGDLS and CDR2 YYNGEE. Uncontrolled infection, other autoimmune disease, pregnancy or lactation excluded patients. The J gene is TRBJ1-2, the V gene TRBV9, with 10 bases that match TRBD1. This receptor was taken from an adult woman with Graves' disease, either hyperthyroidism or ophthalmopathy (not recorded which). The material sequenced was peripheral blood or thyroid tissue (not recorded which). The CDR3 loop reads CASRATGGDYGYTF. In DNA form, the CDR3 reads TGTGCCAGCAGAGCGACAGGGGGCGACTATGGCTACACCTTC.